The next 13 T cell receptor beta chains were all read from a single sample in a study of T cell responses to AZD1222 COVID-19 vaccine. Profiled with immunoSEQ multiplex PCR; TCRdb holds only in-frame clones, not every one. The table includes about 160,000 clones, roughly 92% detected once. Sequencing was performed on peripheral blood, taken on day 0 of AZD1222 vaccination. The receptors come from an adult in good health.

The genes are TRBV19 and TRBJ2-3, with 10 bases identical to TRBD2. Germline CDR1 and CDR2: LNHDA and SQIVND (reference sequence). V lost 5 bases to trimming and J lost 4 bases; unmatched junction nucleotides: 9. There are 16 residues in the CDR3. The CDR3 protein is CASSVLAGAGADTQYF. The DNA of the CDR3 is TGTGCCAGTAGTGTCCTAGCGGGGGCCGGGGCAGATACGCAGTATTTT. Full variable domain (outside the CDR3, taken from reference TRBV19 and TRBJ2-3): DGGITQSPKYLFRKEGQNVTLSCEQNLNHDAMYWYRQDPGQGLRLIYYSQIVNDFQKGDIAEGYSVSREKKESFPLTVTSAQKNPTAFYLCASSVLAGAGADTQYFGPGTRLTVL.

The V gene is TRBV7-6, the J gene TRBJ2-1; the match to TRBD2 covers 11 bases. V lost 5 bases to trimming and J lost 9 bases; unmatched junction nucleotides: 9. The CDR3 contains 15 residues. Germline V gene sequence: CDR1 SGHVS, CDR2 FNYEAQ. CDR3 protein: CASSNIAGGAPEQFF. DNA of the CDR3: TGTGCCAGCAGCAATATAGCGGGGGGGGCCCCTGAGCAGTTCTTC.

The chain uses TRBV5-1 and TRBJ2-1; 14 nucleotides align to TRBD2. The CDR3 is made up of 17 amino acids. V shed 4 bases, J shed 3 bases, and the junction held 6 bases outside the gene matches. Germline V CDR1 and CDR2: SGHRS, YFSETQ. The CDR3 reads CASSRGTSGSYYNEQFF. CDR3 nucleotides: TGCGCCAGCAGCCGGGGGACTAGCGGGAGCTACTACAATGAGCAGTTCTTC.

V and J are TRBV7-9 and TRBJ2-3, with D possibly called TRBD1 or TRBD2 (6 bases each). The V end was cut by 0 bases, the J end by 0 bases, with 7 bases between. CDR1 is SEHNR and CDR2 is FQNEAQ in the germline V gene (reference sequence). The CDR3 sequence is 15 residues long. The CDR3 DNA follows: TGTGCCAGCAGCTTAGCGGGGGGCAGCACAGATACGCAGTATTTT. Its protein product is CASSLAGGSTDTQYF.

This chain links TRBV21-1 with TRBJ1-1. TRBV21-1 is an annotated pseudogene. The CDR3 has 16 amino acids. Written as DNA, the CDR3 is TGTGCCAGCAGCAAACCATTCGGACGGCTGAACACTGAAGCTTTCTTT. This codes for CASSKPFGRLNTEAFF.

The CDR3 sequence is CASSDSLEGPNEQFF. The CDR3 DNA reads as TGTGCCAGCAGTGACTCGCTGGAGGGGCCCAATGAGCAGTTCTTC. This rearrangement joins TRBV6-4 to TRBJ2-1; tentative D call: TRBD2 (6 bases). The germline V gene has CDR1 MRHNA and CDR2 SNTAGT. Trimming left V 0 bases short and J 6 bases short, with 12 bases between. The CDR3 runs 15 residues.

CDR3 coding DNA: TGTGCCAGCAGTACTTCAGGGGGACATCAGCCCCAGCATTTT. This encodes CASSTSGGHQPQHF. J is TRBJ1-5 and V is TRBV6-2 or TRBV6-3, with 7 bases that match TRBD1. Germline loops: CDR1 MNHEY, CDR2 SVGEGT. The J segment lost 5 bases and the V segment lost 5 bases, leaving 6 bases of the junction unmatched. This CDR3 comprises 14 residues.

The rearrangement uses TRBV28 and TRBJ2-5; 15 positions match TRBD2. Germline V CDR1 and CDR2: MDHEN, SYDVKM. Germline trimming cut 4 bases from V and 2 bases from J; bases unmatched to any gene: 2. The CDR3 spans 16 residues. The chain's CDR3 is CASSSGTSGGQETQYF. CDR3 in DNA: TGTGCCAGCAGTTCAGGGACTAGCGGGGGGCAAGAGACCCAGTACTTC.

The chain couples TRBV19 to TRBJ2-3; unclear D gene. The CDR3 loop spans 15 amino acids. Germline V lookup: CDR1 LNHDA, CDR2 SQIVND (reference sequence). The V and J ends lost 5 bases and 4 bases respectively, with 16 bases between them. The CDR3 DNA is TGTGCCAGTAGTCCTACCGTATTATTTGCAGATACGCAGTATTTT. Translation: CASSPTVLFADTQYF.

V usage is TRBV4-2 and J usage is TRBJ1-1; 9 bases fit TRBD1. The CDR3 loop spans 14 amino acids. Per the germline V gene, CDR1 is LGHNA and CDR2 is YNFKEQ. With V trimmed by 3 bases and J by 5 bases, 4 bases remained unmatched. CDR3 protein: CASSQGQGETEAFF. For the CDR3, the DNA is TGTGCCAGCAGCCAGGGACAGGGCGAAACTGAAGCTTTCTTT.

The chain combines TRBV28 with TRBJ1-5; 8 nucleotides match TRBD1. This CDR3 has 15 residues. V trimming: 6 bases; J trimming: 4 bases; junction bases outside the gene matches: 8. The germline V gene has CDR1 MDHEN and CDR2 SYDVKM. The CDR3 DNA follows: TGTGCCAGCAGATTCGACAGGGGAGTGAATCAGCCCCAGCATTTT. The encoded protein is CASRFDRGVNQPQHF. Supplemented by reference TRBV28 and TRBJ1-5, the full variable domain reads DVKVTQSSRYLVKRTGEKVFLECVQDMDHENMFWYRQDPGLGLRLIYFSYDVKMKEKGDIPEGYSVSREKKERFSLILESASTNQTSMYLCASRFDRGVNQPQHFGDGTRLSIL.

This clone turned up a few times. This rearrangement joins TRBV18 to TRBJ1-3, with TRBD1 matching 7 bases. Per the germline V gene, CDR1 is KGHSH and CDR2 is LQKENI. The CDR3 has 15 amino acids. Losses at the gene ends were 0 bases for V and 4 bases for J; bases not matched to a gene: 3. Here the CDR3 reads CASSPPMGQGNTIYF. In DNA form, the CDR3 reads TGTGCCAGCTCACCACCGATGGGACAGGGAAACACCATATATTTT.

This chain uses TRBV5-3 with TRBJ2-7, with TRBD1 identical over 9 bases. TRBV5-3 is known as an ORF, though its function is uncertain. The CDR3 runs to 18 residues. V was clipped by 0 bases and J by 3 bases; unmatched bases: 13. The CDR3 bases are TGTGCCAGAAGCTTGGCAGGGACAGGGAGTCTCCTCGGCTACGAGCAGTACGTC. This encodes CARSLAGTGSLLGYEQYV.